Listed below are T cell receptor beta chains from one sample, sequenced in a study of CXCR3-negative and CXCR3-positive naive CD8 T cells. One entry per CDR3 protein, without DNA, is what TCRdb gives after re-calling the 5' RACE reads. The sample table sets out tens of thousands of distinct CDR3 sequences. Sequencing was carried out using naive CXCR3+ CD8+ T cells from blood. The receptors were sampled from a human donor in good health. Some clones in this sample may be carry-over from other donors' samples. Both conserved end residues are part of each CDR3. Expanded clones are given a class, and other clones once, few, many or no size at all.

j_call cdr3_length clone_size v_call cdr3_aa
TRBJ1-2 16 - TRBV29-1 CSVEDERDSTYYGYTF
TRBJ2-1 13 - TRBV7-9 CASSLEGGSQQFF
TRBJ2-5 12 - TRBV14 CASSQTPETQYF
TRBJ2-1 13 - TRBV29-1 CSVVPVSYNEQFF
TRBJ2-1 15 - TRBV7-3 CASSLERGVGYEQFF
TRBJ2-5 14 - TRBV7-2 CASSYGTARETQYF
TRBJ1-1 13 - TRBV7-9 CASSLPQGAEAFF
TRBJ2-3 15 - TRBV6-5 CASSGLAGSEDTQYF
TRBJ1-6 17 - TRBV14 CASSPPGGSSYNSPLHF
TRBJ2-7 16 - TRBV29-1 CSVLGTGLSKSYEQYF
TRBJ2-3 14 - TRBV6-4 CASSDSTGTDTQYF
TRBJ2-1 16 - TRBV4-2 CASQLLGTGVYNEQFF
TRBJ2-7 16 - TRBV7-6 CASSPRAGQGNYEQYF
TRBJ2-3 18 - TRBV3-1 CASSRPSGGAGSTDTQYF
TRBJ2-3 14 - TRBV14 CASSQDGPTDTQYF
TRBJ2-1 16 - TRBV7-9 CASSTEGGAAYNEQFF
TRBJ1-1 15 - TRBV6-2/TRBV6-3 CASSPSGQGLTEAFF
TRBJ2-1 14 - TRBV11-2 CASSVGLAGDEQFF
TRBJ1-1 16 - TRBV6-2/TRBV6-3 CASSYSRALLNTEAFF
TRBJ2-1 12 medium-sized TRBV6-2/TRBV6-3 CASTTAWVEQFF
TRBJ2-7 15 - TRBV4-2 CASSQGEGSSYEQYF
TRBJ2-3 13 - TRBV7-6 CASSSTGGSTQYF
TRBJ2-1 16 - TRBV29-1 CSLTGLAGNTYNEQFF
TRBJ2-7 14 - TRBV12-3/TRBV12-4 CASSLVSADYEQYF